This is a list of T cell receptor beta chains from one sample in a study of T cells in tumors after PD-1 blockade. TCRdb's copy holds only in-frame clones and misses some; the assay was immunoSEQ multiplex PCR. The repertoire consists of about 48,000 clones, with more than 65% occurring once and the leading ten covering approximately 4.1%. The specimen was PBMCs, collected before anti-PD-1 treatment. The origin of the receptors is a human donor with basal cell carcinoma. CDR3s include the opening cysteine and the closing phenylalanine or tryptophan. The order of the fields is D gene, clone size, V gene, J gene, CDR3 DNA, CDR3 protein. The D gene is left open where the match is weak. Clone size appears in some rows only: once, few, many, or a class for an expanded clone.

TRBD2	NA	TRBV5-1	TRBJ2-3	TGCGCCAGCAGCCCTAAAATAACTAGCGGGGGTGGAGATACGCAGTATTTT	CASSPKITSGGGDTQYF
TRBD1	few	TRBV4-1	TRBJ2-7	TGCGCCAGCAGCCAAGAAGGGTTGGCGGACAGGGGGCGATACGAGCAGTACTTC	CASSQEGLADRGRYEQYF
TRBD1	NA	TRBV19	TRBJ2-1	TGTGCCAGTAGTATCGGACAGGGGGCTTTAAGCTCCTACAATGAGCAGTTCTTC	CASSIGQGALSSYNEQFF
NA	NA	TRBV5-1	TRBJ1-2	TGCGCCAGCAGCTTGCCGACAGGCGCTAACTATGGCTACACCTTC	CASSLPTGANYGYTF
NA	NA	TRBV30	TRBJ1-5	TGTGCCTGGAGTGTACGCAGGGCGAGTCAGCCCCAGCATTTT	CAWSVRRASQPQHF
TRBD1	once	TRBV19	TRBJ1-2	TGTGCCAGTAGCCGGGACAGGGGACGCCATGGCTACACCTTC	CASSRDRGRHGYTF
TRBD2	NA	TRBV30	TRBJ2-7	TGTGCCTGCGCGGGGGGGAGCTCCTACGAGCAGTACTTC	CACAGGSSYEQYF
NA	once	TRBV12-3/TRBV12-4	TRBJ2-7	TGTGCCAGCAGTTTGGGGGGATCCTACGAGCAGTACTTC	CASSLGGSYEQYF
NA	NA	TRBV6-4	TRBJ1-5	TGTGCCAGCAAGGGGGATTATTTTACCCAAAATCAGCCCCAGCATTTT	CASKGDYFTQNQPQHF
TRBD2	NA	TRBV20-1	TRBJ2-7	TGCAGTGGGGCTAGCGGGGGCGAGCAGTACTTC	CSGASGGEQYF
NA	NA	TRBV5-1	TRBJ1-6	TGCGCCAGCAGCTTGAGTCCGGGGGATTCACCCCTCCACTTT	CASSLSPGDSPLHF
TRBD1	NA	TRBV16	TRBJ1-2	TGTGCCAGCAGTCCGCCGGACAGGCCAACTATGGGCTACACCTTC	CASSPPDRPTMGYTF
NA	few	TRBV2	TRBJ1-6	TGTGCCAGCCAAATACGAGGGGGACGGGATAATTCACCCCTCCACTTT	CASQIRGGRDNSPLHF
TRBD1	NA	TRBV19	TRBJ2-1	TGTGCCAGTAGTACGACAGGGGGCTACTACAATGAGCAGTTCTTC	CASSTTGGYYNEQFF
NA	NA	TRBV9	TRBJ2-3	TGTGCCAGCAGCATGAACACAGATACGCAGTATTTT	CASSMNTDTQYF
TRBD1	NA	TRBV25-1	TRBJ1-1	TGTGCCAGCAAACAGGGGCGGGGAGAAGCTTTCTTT	CASKQGRGEAFF
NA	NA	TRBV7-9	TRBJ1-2	TGTGCCAGCAGCTTAGAGTCAGACTATGGCTACACCTTC	CASSLESDYGYTF
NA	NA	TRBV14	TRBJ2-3	TGTGCCAGCAGCCCTGCGTCCGGGACGGTTTACACAGATACGCAGTATTTT	CASSPASGTVYTDTQYF
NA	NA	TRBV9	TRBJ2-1	TGTGCCAGCAGCGTAGAGGTCTACTACAATGAGCAGTTCTTC	CASSVEVYYNEQFF
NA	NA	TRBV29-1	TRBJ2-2	TGCAGCGTAGAGGGGTCTAACACCGGGGAGCTGTTTTTT	CSVEGSNTGELFF
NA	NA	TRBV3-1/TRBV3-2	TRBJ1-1	TGTGCCAGCAGCCAGCGGGAACATAACACTGAAGCTTTCTTT	CASSQREHNTEAFF
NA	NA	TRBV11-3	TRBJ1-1	TGTGCCAGCAGCTTAGAGGGGGGCACTGAAGCTTTCTTT	CASSLEGGTEAFF
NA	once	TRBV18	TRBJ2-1	TGTGCCAGCTCACCGGGGAATGAGCAGTTCTTC	CASSPGNEQFF
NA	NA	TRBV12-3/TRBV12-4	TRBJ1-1	TGTGCCAGCAGTTTTGGGGGGGAGACTGAAGCTTTCTTT	CASSFGGETEAFF
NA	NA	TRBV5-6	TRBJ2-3	TGTGCCAGTACTTGGGGGGCCGGCACAGATACGCAGTATTTT	CASTWGAGTDTQYF
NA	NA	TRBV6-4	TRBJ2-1	TGTGCCAGCTCTACGGAGGGGGGCATTGAGCAGTTCTTC	CASSTEGGIEQFF
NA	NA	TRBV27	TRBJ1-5	TGTGCCAGCAGTTTCAGGGATAGCAATCAGCCCCAGCATTTT	CASSFRDSNQPQHF
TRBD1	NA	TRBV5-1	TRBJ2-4	TGCGCCAGCAGCACAGGGACAGGGGTGGCCAAAAACATTCAGTACTTC	CASSTGTGVAKNIQYF